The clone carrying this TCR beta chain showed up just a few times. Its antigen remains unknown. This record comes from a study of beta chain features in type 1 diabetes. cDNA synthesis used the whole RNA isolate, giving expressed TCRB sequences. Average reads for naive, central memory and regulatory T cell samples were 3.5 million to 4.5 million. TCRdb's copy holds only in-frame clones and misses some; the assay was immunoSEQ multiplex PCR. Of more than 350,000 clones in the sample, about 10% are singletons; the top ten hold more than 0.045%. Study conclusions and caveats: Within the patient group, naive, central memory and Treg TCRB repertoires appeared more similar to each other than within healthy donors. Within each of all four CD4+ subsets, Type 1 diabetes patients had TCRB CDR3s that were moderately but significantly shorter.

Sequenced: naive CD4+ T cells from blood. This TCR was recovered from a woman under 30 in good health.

DNA for the CDR3: TGTGCCAGCAGCCAACAACCGACAGCGGAAAGGATCACAGATACGCAGTATTTT. This codes for CASSQQPTAERITDTQYF. The chain carries TRBV4-2 and TRBJ2-3; perhaps D is TRBD1 or TRBD2 (5 bases each). The CDR3 covers 18 residues. The ends were cut back, 2 bases at V and 2 bases at J, with 20 bases in the middle. Per germline, CDR1 LGHNA and CDR2 YNFKEQ.